The following is a TCR beta chain sequence with its context. Its antigen is currently not known. These data come from a study of T cells expressing NK-cell markers (TCRdb year 2020). About the full investigation: About eight donors provided sorted CD3+CD56+NKG2C+, CD3+CD56+NKG2C- and CD3+CD56-NKG2C+ T-cell subsets, whose TCR beta-chain repertoires were profiled. Sequencing of the libraries produced 2 x 150 bp reads on Illumina HiSeq 2000/2500, MiSeq or NextSeq. Among the eight sequenced donors, only one was HCMV-seronegative, while the other seven were HCMV-seropositive. The study sequenced eight donors, all healthy volunteers chosen at random: three men and five women. What the work shows at the level of the full study, not this receptor alone: In roughly six donors, the dominant CD3+CD56+NKG2C+ clonotypes ranked among the top 10 CD8+ clonotypes, making up about 1.0-8% of CD8+ T cells. Those dominant clonotypes were again the most abundant among CD3+CD56-NKG2C+ cells in several donors, at about 25-60.1%. It remained unclear whether the expanded NKG2C-expressing T cell clones were specific for HCMV antigens.

The CDR3, from cysteine to phenylalanine, totals 17 residues. DNA is not recorded here. The germline V gene (reference sequence) yields MNHEY for CDR1 and SMNVEV for CDR2. To determine HCMV serostatus, a commercial ELISA kit was used to detect HCMV-specific IgG in serum. Peripheral blood mononuclear cells were isolated from blood by Ficoll density gradient centrifugation. The sequencer listed for this sample is Illumina HiSeq 2000. 5'RACE template switching, by which a universal primer site and unique molecular identifiers were added, was used to make TCR beta cDNA libraries. Synthesis of cDNA was primed from the TCR beta constant segment and was followed by two consecutive PCR amplification steps. As for how the authors treated the data: MIGEC handled demultiplexing of the reads and grouping by UMI, while MiTCR was used to assemble and quantify clonotypes. Only TCR cDNA sequences supported by at least two reads were kept to exclude erroneous sequences. Downstream repertoire analysis used the tcR package, and clonotypes were matched across fractions by CDR3 nucleotide sequence plus V segment. Antigen specificity was annotated against VDJdb with VDJmatch, allowing one amino acid substitution in CDR3. TCRdb reprocessed the reads and lists each CDR3 protein sequence as a single entry, with no DNA. The V and J calls and clone size are TCRdb's, not the authors'. The sample's clone listing holds about 150,000 distinct CDR3 sequences. In total, the top ten clones hold over 35% of the sample.

The rearranged segments are TRBV27 and TRBJ2-1; TCRdb reports TRBD2, a call that lacks DNA to check it against. The sequence derives from a woman between 45 and 60 years old in good health. Donor details come from another sample of the same person, matched by shared clones. Sequenced input: blood T cells: a sorted CD56 or NKG2C T cell subset, CD4+ or CD8+ T cells, or bulk PBMC T cells (not recorded which). CDR3 loop: CASSLSVGGLAWNEQFF.